One and the same sample provided the 24 T cell receptor beta chains below, sequenced in a study of blood T cell repertoires in COVID-19. Produced via immunoSEQ multiplex PCR; TCRdb's table is partial and in-frame only. The table has 300,000 or so clones, around nine tenths seen once. Sequencing used PBMCs or T cells enriched from blood (not recorded which). The receptors were sampled from a woman aged 50 to 60 who had been exposed to COVID-19.

The chain recombines TRBV2 with TRBJ2-7; 11 nucleotides align to TRBD1. Germline V gene lookup returns CDR1 SNHLY and CDR2 FYNNEI. The CDR3 loop spans 14 amino acids. J lost 2 bases, V lost 5 bases, and 2 bases had no gene match. The CDR3 here is CASSWDRGTYEQYF. As DNA, the CDR3 is TGTGCCAGCAGTTGGGACAGGGGGACCTACGAGCAGTACTTC.

In DNA, the CDR3 is TGTGCCAGCAGCTTTGCGACAGGGTCCTACGAGCAGTACTTC. This encodes CASSFATGSYEQYF. The chain links TRBV5-8 to TRBJ2-7; 7 bases agree with TRBD1. The CDR3 loop spans 14 amino acids. Germline CDR1 is SGHTS and CDR2 is YDEGEE. The J segment lost 1 base and the V segment lost 2 bases, leaving 3 bases of the junction unmatched.

This clone appeared once. The CDR3 sequence is CASSQVGQTNTGELFF. DNA for the CDR3: TGTGCCAGCAGCCAAGTGGGACAGACAAACACCGGGGAGCTGTTTTTT. The gene calls are TRBV4-2 and TRBJ2-2; 7 nucleotides match TRBD1. The CDR3 has 16 residues. The J segment lost 2 bases and the V segment lost 1 base, leaving 4 bases of the junction unmatched. Germline values: CDR1 LGHNA, CDR2 YNFKEQ.

The V and J genes are TRBV7-2 and TRBJ2-7, with TRBD1 as a possible D gene (6 bases). The V end was cut by 4 bases, the J end by 0 bases, with 16 bases between. The CDR3 runs 16 residues. CDR1 and CDR2 from the germline V gene are SGHTA and FQGNSA. CDR3 protein: CASSSHRTDFSYEQYF. For the CDR3, the DNA is TGTGCCAGCAGCTCGCATCGGACAGATTTCTCCTACGAGCAGTACTTC.

This chain links TRBV18 with TRBJ2-7, with TRBD2 identical over 10 bases. Germline V gives CDR1 KGHSH, CDR2 LQKENI. After removal of 3 bases from V and 0 bases from J, the junction contained 5 bases not matched to a gene. The CDR3 length is 16 residues. CDR3 sequence reads: CASSPERGGSSYEQYF. Written as DNA, the CDR3 is TGTGCCAGCTCACCGGAGCGGGGGGGAAGCTCCTACGAGCAGTACTTC.

This rearrangement joins TRBV2 to TRBJ2-3; 9 nucleotides align to TRBD2. The ends lost 4 bases at V and 1 base at J; junction bases unmatched: 3. This CDR3 has 15 residues. In germline, CDR1 is SNHLY, CDR2 FYNNEI. Here the CDR3 reads CASSVPSGGTDTQYF. The CDR3 DNA follows: TGTGCCAGCAGTGTGCCTAGCGGGGGCACAGATACGCAGTATTTT.

The chain recombines TRBV7-8 with TRBJ2-7; 9 positions match TRBD1. This CDR3 region has 15 residues. In germline, CDR1 is SGHVS, CDR2 FQNEAQ. V was clipped by 2 bases and J by 3 bases; unmatched bases: 5. CDR3 loop: CASSLTGTGSYEQYF. The CDR3 DNA follows: TGTGCCAGCAGCTTAACCGGGACAGGGAGCTACGAGCAGTACTTC.

J is TRBJ1-2 and V is TRBV7-9, with 10 bases that match TRBD1. The V gene end was trimmed by 1 base and the J gene end by 7 bases; junction bases not matched to a gene: 9. This CDR3 is 16 amino acids long. The germline gives CDR1 SEHNR, CDR2 FQNEAQ (reference sequence). DNA for the CDR3: TGTGCCAGCAGCTTAGTTGGGACAGGGGATAATGGTGGCTACACCTTC. Its translation: CASSLVGTGDNGGYTF.

The chain combines TRBV6-1 with TRBJ2-5; TRBD1 might be the D (5 bases). CDR1 and CDR2 from the germline V gene are MNHNS and SASEGT. V was trimmed by 3 bases and J by 11 bases, leaving 10 bases between them. The CDR3 length is 11 residues. CDR3 nucleotide sequence: TGTGCCAGCAGTGAGGGGCTCTCGCAGTACTTC. It specifies CASSEGLSQYF.

CDR3 sequence: CASSTGTVLESPNYGYTF. The CDR3, as DNA: TGTGCCAGCAGTACCGGGACAGTCCTCGAGTCACCTAACTATGGCTACACCTTC. V is TRBV28 and J is TRBJ1-2, with TRBD1 matching over 7 bases. V was pared by 5 bases and J by 0 bases, with 15 bases of the junction left unmatched. Germline assignment: CDR1 MDHEN and CDR2 SYDVKM. This CDR3 is built from 18 residues.

The table lists this clone with a count of one. The chain uses TRBV11-2 and TRBJ2-2; no clear D gene. This CDR3 is built from 14 residues. Looked up from germline, CDR1 is SGHAT and CDR2 is FQNNGV. Trimming took 2 bases from V and 5 from J, leaving 9 bases between them. CDR3 DNA sequence: TGTGCCAGCAGCTTACTTCTGAGGACCGGGGAGCTGTTTTTT. Its translation is CASSLLLRTGELFF. Variable domain in full (rest from reference TRBV11-2 and TRBJ2-2): EAGVAQSPRYKIIEKRQSVAFWCNPISGHATLYWYQQILGQGPKLLIQFQNNGVVDDSQLPKDRFSAERLKGVDSTLKIQPAKLEDSAVYLCASSLLLRTGELFFGEGSRLTVL.

The rearrangement links TRBV24-1 to TRBJ2-7; 8 bases match TRBD2. J gave up 0 bases and V 7 bases, and 1 base lay outside the gene matches. The CDR3 consists of 13 residues. Germline V gene lookup returns CDR1 KGHDR and CDR2 SFDVKD. The CDR3 nucleotides are TGTGCCACCAGCGGGGGGGCCTCCTACGAGCAGTACTTC. This codes for CATSGGASYEQYF.

The J gene is TRBJ2-2, the V gene TRBV5-1; 8 bases are shared with TRBD1. The germline V gene has CDR1 SGHRS and CDR2 YFSETQ. The CDR3 contains 16 residues. Trimming took 0 bases from V and 0 from J; bases not matched to a gene: 1. This chain's CDR3 is CASSLVTGANTGELFF. In DNA form, the CDR3 reads TGCGCCAGCAGCTTGGTGACAGGGGCGAACACCGGGGAGCTGTTTTTT.

The chain is built from TRBV27 and TRBJ2-7, with a possible D match to TRBD1 (6 bases). CDR1 is MNHEY and CDR2 is SMNVEV in the germline V gene (reference sequence). Trimming removed 5 bases from V and 4 bases from J, with 18 bases in between. The CDR3 runs to 15 residues. The CDR3 here is CASSTQTGVHYEQYF. CDR3 sequence (DNA): TGTGCCAGCAGTACGCAGACAGGAGTTCATTACGAGCAGTACTTC.

The V and J genes are TRBV20-1 and TRBJ2-7; 8 bases line up with TRBD2. V trimming: 3 bases; J trimming: 6 bases; junction bases outside the gene matches: 7. The CDR3 spans 13 residues. CDR1 DFQATT and CDR2 SNEGSKA come from the germline V gene (reference sequence). CDR3 nucleotide sequence: TGCAGTGCTAGTGCCGGGAGGGGGTCCGAGCAGTACTTC. This encodes CSASAGRGSEQYF.

The rearrangement joins TRBV18 to TRBJ1-6; no definite D call. V lost 1 base and J 0 bases, leaving 7 bases between the germline ends. This CDR3 is 16 amino acids long. Germline-derived CDR1 and CDR2 are KGHSH and LQKENI. DNA of the CDR3: TGTGCCAGCTCACCACATCCAGACTCCTATAATTCACCCCTCCACTTT. It translates to CASSPHPDSYNSPLHF.

The gene calls are TRBV28 and TRBJ2-7, with a tentative D call TRBD1 (6 bases). Trimming took 5 bases from V and 0 from J, leaving 14 bases between them. The CDR3 has 15 amino acids. Germline CDR1 MDHEN, CDR2 SYDVKM. CDR3: CASSMTGLSSYEQYF. The DNA for the CDR3 is TGTGCCAGCAGTATGACAGGTTTAAGCTCCTACGAGCAGTACTTC.

The gene calls are TRBV14 and TRBJ1-6, with TRBD1 matching over 7 bases. Germline lookup yields CDR1 SGHDN and CDR2 FVKESK. This CDR3 region has 14 residues. V lost 3 bases, J lost 14 bases, and 10 bases stayed unmatched. The DNA for the CDR3 is TGTGCCAGCAGCCATGCGTTCCAGGGGGTATCCCTCCACTTT. Translating gives CASSHAFQGVSLHF.

The chain employs TRBV19 and TRBJ2-7, with D tentatively TRBD1 (6 bases). The CDR3 extends over 16 amino acids. The germline gives CDR1 LNHDA, CDR2 SQIVND (reference sequence). V was cut by 6 bases and J by 5 bases, with 23 bases left in between. This chain's CDR3 is CASRPNSGVSANEQYF. CDR3 in DNA: TGTGCCAGTAGGCCGAACTCAGGGGTATCGGCTAACGAGCAGTACTTC. Full variable domain (outside the CDR3, taken from reference TRBV19 and TRBJ2-7): DGGITQSPKYLFRKEGQNVTLSCEQNLNHDAMYWYRQDPGQGLRLIYYSQIVNDFQKGDIAEGYSVSREKKESFPLTVTSAQKNPTAFYLCASRPNSGVSANEQYFGPGTRLTVT.

The chain is built from TRBV2 and TRBJ1-6; TRBD1 matches 7 bases. CDR3 length equals 15 residues. V was clipped by 6 bases and J by 8 bases; unmatched bases: 10. From germline, CDR1 is SNHLY and CDR2 FYNNEI. CDR3 DNA sequence: TGTGCCAGCAGGTCAAACAGGGGAACTTATTCACCCCTCCACTTT. This gives the protein CASRSNRGTYSPLHF.

The chain uses TRBV5-6 and TRBJ1-1, with 8 bases fitting TRBD1. This CDR3 is built from 15 residues. The germline V gene has CDR1 SGHDT and CDR2 YYEEEE. V dropped 2 bases and J dropped 1; count of bases not matched to a gene: 4. The CDR3 here is CASSLAGQGNTEAFF. DNA of the CDR3: TGTGCCAGCAGCTTAGCAGGACAGGGGAACACTGAAGCTTTCTTT.

V usage is TRBV4-1 and J usage is TRBJ1-3, with D possibly matching TRBD1 (5 bases). V was clipped by 0 bases and J by 0 bases, with 15 bases between them. This CDR3 comprises 18 residues. CDR1 MGHRA and CDR2 YSYEKL come from the germline V gene. In DNA, the CDR3 is TGCGCCAGCAGCCAAGAAGGGAGGGGATGGGACTCTGGAAACACCATATATTTT. It specifies CASSQEGRGWDSGNTIYF.

J is TRBJ2-5 and V is TRBV6-1, with a possible D match to TRBD1 (6 bases). V was cut by 1 base and J by 4 bases, with 13 bases left in between. Germline V gives CDR1 MNHNS, CDR2 SASEGT. The CDR3 contains 15 residues. This CDR3 reads CASSEGWGHIETQYF. DNA for the CDR3: TGTGCCAGCAGTGAAGGATGGGGGCACATAGAGACCCAGTACTTC.

V usage is TRBV4-1 and J usage is TRBJ2-2; D not certain. Looked up from germline, CDR1 is MGHRA and CDR2 is YSYEKL. V lost 2 bases and J 5 bases, leaving 18 bases between the germline ends. The CDR3 contains 17 residues. The chain's CDR3 is CASSQLKIQRLTGELFF. In nucleotides, the CDR3 is TGCGCCAGCAGCCAACTTAAGATCCAACGGTTAACCGGGGAGCTGTTTTTT.